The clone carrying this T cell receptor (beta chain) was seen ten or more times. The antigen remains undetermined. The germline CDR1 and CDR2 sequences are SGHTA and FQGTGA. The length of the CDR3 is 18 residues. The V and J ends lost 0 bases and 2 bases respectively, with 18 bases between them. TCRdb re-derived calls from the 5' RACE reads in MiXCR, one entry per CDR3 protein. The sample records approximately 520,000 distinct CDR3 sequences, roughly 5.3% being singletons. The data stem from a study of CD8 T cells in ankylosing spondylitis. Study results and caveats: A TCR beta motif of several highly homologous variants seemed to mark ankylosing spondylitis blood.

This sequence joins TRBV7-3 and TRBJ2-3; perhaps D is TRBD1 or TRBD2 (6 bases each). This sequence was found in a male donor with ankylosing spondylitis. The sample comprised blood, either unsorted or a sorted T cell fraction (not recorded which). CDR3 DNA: TGTGCCAGCAGCTTAACGTTCTCCGGGGGCGAATCCACAGATACGCAGTATTTT. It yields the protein CASSLTFSGGESTDTQYF.